Sequencing of this T cell receptor beta chain was carried out in a study of T cell responses to AZD1222 COVID-19 vaccine. The trim removed 3 bases at V and 3 bases at J, leaving 12 bases unmatched. The V gene's germline CDR1 is SGDLS and CDR2 YYNGEE. The CDR3 contains 17 residues. Some clones are missing from TCRdb's copy, which holds only in-frame ones; the method was immunoSEQ multiplex PCR. This table holds approximately 130,000 clones, roughly nine tenths found once. The chain couples TRBV9 to TRBJ2-7; 10 bases agree with TRBD1. Specimen: peripheral blood, collected 28 days after the second AZD1222 dose. This sequence was found in an adult who received the AZD1222 COVID-19 vaccine. This chain's CDR3 is CASSARPGTGVDYEQYF. CDR3 coding DNA: TGTGCCAGCAGCGCTCGTCCCGGGACAGGGGTTGACTACGAGCAGTACTTC.